A selection of T cell receptor beta chains follows, all from one sample in a study of blood T cell repertoires in COVID-19. Assay: immunoSEQ multiplex PCR; the TCRdb copy retains only in-frame clones and omits some. The sample has 150,000 or so clones; roughly 90% are singletons. Sequencing was carried out using peripheral blood. These receptors were obtained from a young man with COVID-19, enrolled during active disease. The CDR3 runs from the conserved cysteine through the conserved F or W. D genes are given only for firm matches. Clone size, where shown, is once, few, many, or a class for clones that have expanded.

length: 17
size: -
J: TRBJ2-5
V: TRBV7-2
D: TRBD2
CDR3: CASSLNGVAGVGETQYF
DNA: TGTGCCAGCAGCTTAAACGGGGTAGCGGGAGTAGGAGAGACCCAGTACTTC

length: 13
size: once
J: TRBJ1-2
V: TRBV12-3/TRBV12-4
D: TRBD1
CDR3: CASSFGQGGGYTF
DNA: TGTGCCAGCAGTTTCGGACAGGGCGGAGGCTACACCTTC

length: 15
size: -
J: TRBJ1-1
V: TRBV24-1
D: -
CDR3: CATSDSRGGDTEAFF
DNA: TGTGCCACCAGTGATTCTCGGGGCGGGGACACTGAAGCTTTCTTT

length: 14
size: -
J: TRBJ2-1
V: TRBV27
D: TRBD2
CDR3: CASRTTSGSNEQFF
DNA: TGTGCCAGCAGAACGACTAGCGGGAGTAATGAGCAGTTCTTC

length: 16
size: -
J: TRBJ2-7
V: TRBV19
D: TRBD1
CDR3: CASSPWGTGRPYEQYF
DNA: TGTGCCAGTAGTCCGTGGGGGACAGGGAGACCCTACGAGCAGTACTTC

length: 14
size: -
J: TRBJ1-5
V: TRBV10-2
D: -
CDR3: CASSQGQTNQPQHF
DNA: TGCGCCAGCAGCCAAGGACAGACCAATCAGCCCCAGCATTTT

length: 15
size: -
J: TRBJ2-1
V: TRBV7-3
D: TRBD1
CDR3: CASSQGTENYNEQFF
DNA: TGTGCCAGCAGCCAGGGGACAGAAAACTACAATGAGCAGTTCTTC

length: 14
size: -
J: TRBJ2-1
V: TRBV11-2
D: -
CDR3: CASHGSGKYNEQFF
DNA: TGTGCCAGCCACGGATCGGGAAAATACAATGAGCAGTTCTTC

length: 15
size: -
J: TRBJ2-2
V: TRBV9
D: TRBD2
CDR3: CASSFEGLAFGELFF
DNA: TGTGCCAGCAGCTTCGAGGGACTAGCGTTCGGGGAGCTGTTTTTT

length: 19
size: -
J: TRBJ1-4
V: TRBV6-2/TRBV6-3
D: TRBD1
CDR3: CASSPKLRGLFVSNEKLFF
DNA: TGTGCCAGCAGCCCTAAGTTGAGGGGGCTATTTGTTAGTAATGAAAAACTGTTTTTT

length: 15
size: -
J: TRBJ1-1
V: TRBV5-1
D: -
CDR3: CASSPRTFRDTEAFF
DNA: TGCGCCAGCAGCCCACGGACATTCCGGGACACTGAAGCTTTCTTT

length: 15
size: -
J: TRBJ1-5
V: TRBV28
D: -
CDR3: CASSTTGAGWQPQHF
DNA: TGTGCCAGCAGTACCACAGGTGCCGGCTGGCAGCCCCAGCATTTT

length: 15
size: -
J: TRBJ2-1
V: TRBV27
D: -
CDR3: CASSLFALSYNEQFF
DNA: TGTGCCAGCAGTTTATTTGCGCTCTCCTACAATGAGCAGTTCTTC

length: 16
size: few
J: TRBJ2-1
V: TRBV7-2
D: TRBD2
CDR3: CASSLAMTSGRNEQFF
DNA: TGTGCCAGCAGCTTAGCGATGACTAGCGGGAGGAATGAGCAGTTCTTC

length: 14
size: -
J: TRBJ2-7
V: TRBV28
D: -
CDR3: CASTPIGAQYEQYF
DNA: TGTGCCAGCACCCCCATAGGAGCGCAGTACGAGCAGTACTTC